The present TCR beta chain was sequenced within a study of CD8 T cells in Susac syndrome. An amount of RNA that ranged from about 0.45 to 1 ug was reverse transcribed with random hexamers. Each CDR3 protein gets one entry after TCRdb re-called the immunoSEQ multiplex PCR reads with MiXCR. The sample lists some 120,000 distinct CDR3 sequences, roughly 94% occurring once. Per germline, CDR1 SGHTA and CDR2 FQGNSA. Trimming removed 0 bases from V and 7 bases from J; junction bases left unmatched: 4. This CDR3 has 15 amino acids. The authors sequenced TCR beta from blood CD8+ and CD4+ T cells. This chain connects TRBV7-2 to TRBJ1-5; 9 bases fit TRBD1. Sequencing was carried out using CD4+ T cells from PBMCs. The sequence was obtained from a human donor in good health. As DNA, the CDR3 is TGTGCCAGCAGCTTAGCGCTGACAGGGGGGCAGCCCCAGCATTTT. This gives the protein CASSLALTGGQPQHF.